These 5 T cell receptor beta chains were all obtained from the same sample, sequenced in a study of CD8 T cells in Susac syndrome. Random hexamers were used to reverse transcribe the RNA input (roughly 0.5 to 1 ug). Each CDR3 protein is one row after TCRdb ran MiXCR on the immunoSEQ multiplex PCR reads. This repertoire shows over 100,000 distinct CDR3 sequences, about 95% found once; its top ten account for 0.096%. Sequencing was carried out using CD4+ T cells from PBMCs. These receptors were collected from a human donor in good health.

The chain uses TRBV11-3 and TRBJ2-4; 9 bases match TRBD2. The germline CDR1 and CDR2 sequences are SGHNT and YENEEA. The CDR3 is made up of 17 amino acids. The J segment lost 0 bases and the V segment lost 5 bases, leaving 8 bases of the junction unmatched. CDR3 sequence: CASSRRSGGLAKNIQYF. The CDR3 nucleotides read TGTGCCAGCAGCCGACGTAGCGGGGGACTAGCCAAAAACATTCAGTACTTC.

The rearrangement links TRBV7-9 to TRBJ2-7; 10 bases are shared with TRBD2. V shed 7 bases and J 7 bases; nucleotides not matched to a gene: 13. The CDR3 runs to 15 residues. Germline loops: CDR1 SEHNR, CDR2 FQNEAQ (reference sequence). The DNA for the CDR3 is TGTGCCAGCAACAAACCTCGGGGGGGACTAGCGGAGCAGTACTTC. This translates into CASNKPRGGLAEQYF.

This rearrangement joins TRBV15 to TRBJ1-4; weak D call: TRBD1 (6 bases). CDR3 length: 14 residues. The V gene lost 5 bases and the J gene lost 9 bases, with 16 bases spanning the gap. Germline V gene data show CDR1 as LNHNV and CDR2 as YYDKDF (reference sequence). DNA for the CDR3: TGTGCCACCAGCTTAGGGGGGTCGAGGAAAAAACTGTTTTTT. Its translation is CATSLGGSRKKLFF.

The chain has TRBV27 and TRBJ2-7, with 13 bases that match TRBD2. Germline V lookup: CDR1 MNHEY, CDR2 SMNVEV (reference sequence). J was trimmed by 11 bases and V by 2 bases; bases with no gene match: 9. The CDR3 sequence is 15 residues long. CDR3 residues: CASSLPRTSGRIEYF. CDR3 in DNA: TGTGCCAGCAGTTTACCCAGGACTAGCGGGAGAATAGAGTACTTC.

CDR3 region: CASSQAHLLAGEYNEQFF. In DNA, the CDR3 is TGTGCCAGCAGCCAAGCCCATTTACTAGCGGGAGAGTACAATGAGCAGTTCTTC. V usage is TRBV3-1 and J usage is TRBJ2-1; 11 positions agree with TRBD2. The V gene end was trimmed by 1 base and the J gene end by 4 bases; junction bases not matched to a gene: 9. The CDR3 extends over 18 amino acids. Germline CDR1 reads LGHDT; CDR2 reads YNNKEL (reference sequence).